This T cell receptor (beta chain) was observed in a study of a mutant IDH1 vaccine in newly diagnosed glioma. In the study overall: Vaccines were first given 4-6 weeks after radiotherapy alone, or with temozolomide cycles. A roughly 62% male, approximately 38% female split and a mean age of around 37 years characterized treated patients. Every participant had undergone radiotherapy, temozolomide, or both before, and most underwent both. Visit timing is recorded as week 35 for V12 and week 47 for V13.

Trimming shortened V by 11 bases and J by 4 bases, and 23 bases separated the two germline ends. Germline V lookup: CDR1 LNHDA, CDR2 SQIVND (reference sequence). The CDR3 extends over 15 amino acids. Time point given: week 47, end of study. In the vaccine, a single dose held 300 ug of the mutant IDH1 20-mer peptide, along with topical imiquimod. For this clone: Its antigen is not identified.

Assay: immunoSEQ multiplex PCR; the TCRdb copy retains only in-frame clones and omits some. Here the sample spans 58,000 or so clones, less than 90% being singletons. The input for sequencing was PBMCs, taken from a glioma patient whose treatment included an IDH1 peptide vaccine. This TCR derives from a woman aged 50 to 65 with glioma. V and J are TRBV19 and TRBJ2-5; D might be TRBD1 (5 bases). Here the CDR3 DNA reads TGTGCCTGCCCAATAGGGGAACAAAAGGGAGAGACCCAGTACTTC. The encoded protein is CACPIGEQKGETQYF.